This T cell receptor (beta chain) was captured in a study of T cells in narcolepsy (dated 2018 in TCRdb). About the full investigation: The study enrolled patients with narcolepsy type 1 or type 2 (NT1, NT2) together with healthy control donors. To look for autoreactive T cells in narcolepsy patients that target self-antigens of hypocretin neurons (hypocretin, TRIB2), the study used TCR Vbeta sequencing to follow clonotypes in blood and CSF. Study-wide conclusions, independent of this receptor: Plots that compared CSF and blood CD4+ T cell clonotypes from the same patient highlighted HCRT-specific and TRIB2-specific autoreactive clonotypes. Numbers of sequenced blood memory CD4+ clonotypes were comparable, with averages of around 39,000 in patients and around 30,000 in controls. According to the report, autoreactive clonotypes were detected serially in the blood of the same patients and of different patients, but not in healthy controls. No sequences matching autoreactive T cell clones were contained in some blood memory CD4+ repertoires from patients and controls.

V is trimmed back by 6 bases and J by 3 bases, and the junction contains 6 bases that no gene match accounts for. From the cysteine up to the phenylalanine, the CDR3 has a length of 15 residues. Left in the record is the CDR3 DNA by itself, 45 bases read in frame from the first base. Via the germline V gene, CDR1 is MNHEY and CDR2 SVGAGI. The method was the immunoSEQ multiplex PCR assay. TCRdb re-hosts the immuneACCESS table, in-frame sequences only. Its copies lack some clones; in the studies checked, an unresolved V gene accounts for under half of them, and the cause for the rest is not known. The sample table holds around 35,000 clones, of which 90% were seen once. 1.2% of the sample comes from the top ten. This clone has a handful of counts. What antigen it recognizes has not been identified. No qualities accompany the bases; no much larger clone lies one base away. For TCR Vbeta sequencing, memory CD4+ T cells were sorted ex vivo from the peripheral blood of narcolepsy patients and healthy controls.

The V and J segments used are TRBV6-5 and TRBJ2-2; 8 nucleotides in the junction match TRBD1. The sequence was collected from a human donor with narcolepsy. Material: CD45RA- memory CD4+ T cells from PBMCs. According to the study, the label for this sample's cell subset or site signals: memory T cells sorted ex vivo from peripheral blood. The CDR3 sequence is CASRHDRGHTGELFF. The DNA sequence is as follows: TGTGCCAGCAGGCACGACAGGGGTCACACCGGGGAGCTGTTTTTT.